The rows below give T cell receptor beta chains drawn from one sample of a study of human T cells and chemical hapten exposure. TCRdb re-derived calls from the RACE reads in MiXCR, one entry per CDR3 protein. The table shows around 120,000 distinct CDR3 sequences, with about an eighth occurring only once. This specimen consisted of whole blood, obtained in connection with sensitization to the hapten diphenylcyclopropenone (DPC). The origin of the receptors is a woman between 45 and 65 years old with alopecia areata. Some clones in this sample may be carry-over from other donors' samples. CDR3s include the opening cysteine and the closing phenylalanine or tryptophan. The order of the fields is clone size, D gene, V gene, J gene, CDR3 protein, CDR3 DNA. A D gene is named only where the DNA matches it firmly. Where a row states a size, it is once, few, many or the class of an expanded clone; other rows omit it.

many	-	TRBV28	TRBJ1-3	CASSLLNTIYF	TGTGCCAGCAGTTTACTAAACACCATATATTTT
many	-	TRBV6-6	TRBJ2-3	CASTRGGEGTDTQYF	TGTGCCAGCACCCGAGGGGGGGAGGGCACAGATACGCAGTATTTT
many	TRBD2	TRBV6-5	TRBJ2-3	CASSPSGGAADTQYF	TGTGCCAGCAGTCCAAGCGGGGGGGCTGCAGATACGCAGTATTTT
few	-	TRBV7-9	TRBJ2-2	CASSLDRRTGELFF	TGTGCCAGCAGCTTAGACAGACGAACCGGGGAGCTGTTTTTT
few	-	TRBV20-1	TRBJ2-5	CSASQILGSSDLETQYF	TGCAGTGCTAGTCAGATATTGGGCTCTAGCGATCTGGAGACCCAGTACTTC
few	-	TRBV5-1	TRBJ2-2	CASSPGAGELFF	TGCGCCAGCAGCCCAGGGGCCGGGGAGCTGTTTTTT
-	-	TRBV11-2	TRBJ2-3	CASSLGGGLLYTQYF	TGTGCCAGCAGCTTAGGAGGCGGCCTTCTTTATACGCAGTATTTT
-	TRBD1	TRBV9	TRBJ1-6	CASSATQGTNSPLHF	TGTGCCAGCAGCGCGACACAGGGGACGAATTCACCCCTCCACTTT
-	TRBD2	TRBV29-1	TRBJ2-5	CSVVPSGGAETQYF	TGCAGCGTTGTTCCTAGCGGGGGGGCAGAGACCCAGTACTTC
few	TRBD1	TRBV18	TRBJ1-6	CASSSPGGAGGSPLHF	TGTGCCAGCTCATCTCCAGGGGGCGCGGGAGGTTCACCCCTCCACTTT
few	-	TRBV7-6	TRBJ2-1	CASSFYSYNEQFF	TGTGCCAGCAGCTTCTACTCCTACAATGAGCAGTTCTTC
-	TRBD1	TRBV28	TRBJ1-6	CASSLVGTGSSPLHF	TGTGCCAGCAGTTTAGTGGGGACAGGGAGTTCACCCCTCCACTTT
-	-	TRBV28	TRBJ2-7	CASRRVGSYEQYF	TGTGCCAGCAGAAGGGTAGGCTCTTACGAGCAGTACTTC
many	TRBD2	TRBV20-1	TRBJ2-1	CSAYTSGRNEQFF	TGCAGTGCTTATACTAGCGGGAGGAATGAGCAGTTCTTC
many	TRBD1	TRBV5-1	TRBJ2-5	CASSPPDRGGGETQYF	TGCGCCAGCAGCCCCCCGGACAGGGGAGGTGGGGAGACCCAGTACTTC
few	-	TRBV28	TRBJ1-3	CASSFSDGNTIYF	TGTGCCAGCAGTTTCTCGGACGGAAACACCATATATTTT
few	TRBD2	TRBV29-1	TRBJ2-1	CSEGLAGGKSVRF	TGCAGCGAAGGACTAGCGGGAGGGAAGAGTGTTCGCTTC
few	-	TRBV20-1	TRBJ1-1	CSALVPGNTEAFF	TGCAGTGCCTTGGTGCCGGGGAACACTGAAGCTTTCTTT
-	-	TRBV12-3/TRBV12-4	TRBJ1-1	CASSPPIGRMNTEAFF	TGTGCCAGCAGTCCCCCCATAGGACGGATGAACACTGAAGCTTTCTTT
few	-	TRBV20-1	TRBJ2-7	CSASHLLGGGYEQYF	TGCAGTGCTAGCCATCTCTTAGGGGGGGGATACGAGCAGTACTTC
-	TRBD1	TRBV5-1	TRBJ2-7	CASSWDRGSEQYF	TGCGCCAGCAGCTGGGACAGGGGAAGCGAGCAGTACTTC
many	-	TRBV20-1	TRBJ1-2	CSARDHYGYTF	TGCAGTGCTAGAGATCACTATGGCTACACCTTC
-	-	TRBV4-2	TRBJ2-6	CASSLGAGATGANVLTF	TGTGCCAGCAGCCTAGGGGCAGGGGCAACTGGGGCCAACGTCCTGACTTTC
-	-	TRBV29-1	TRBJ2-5	CSASGRDSQETQYF	TGCAGCGCCTCAGGCCGGGACTCCCAAGAGACCCAGTACTTC
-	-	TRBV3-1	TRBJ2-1	CASSQDLGVYNEQFF	TGTGCCAGCAGCCAAGATTTGGGGGTATACAATGAGCAGTTCTTC
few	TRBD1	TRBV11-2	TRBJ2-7	CASSLEVGTAEQYF	TGTGCCAGCAGCTTAGAGGTCGGGACAGCCGAGCAGTACTTC
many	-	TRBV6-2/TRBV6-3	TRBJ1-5	CASSYGSGGQPQHF	TGTGCCAGCAGTTACGGCTCCGGTGGCCAGCCCCAGCATTTT
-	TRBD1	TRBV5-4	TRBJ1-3	CASSWPQGASGNTIYF	TGTGCCAGCAGCTGGCCCCAGGGGGCGTCTGGAAACACCATATATTTT
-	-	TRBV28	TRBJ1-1	CASRKGGRSTEAFF	TGTGCCAGCAGGAAGGGGGGAAGGAGCACTGAAGCTTTCTTT
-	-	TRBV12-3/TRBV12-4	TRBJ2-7	CASSLLEGAYEQYF	TGTGCCAGCAGTTTACTTGAAGGGGCCTACGAGCAGTACTTC
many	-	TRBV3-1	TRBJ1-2	CASSQEDKNYGYTF	TGTGCCAGCAGCCAAGAGGACAAAAACTATGGCTACACCTTC
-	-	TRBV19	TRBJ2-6	CASSISRSFSGANVLTF	TGTGCCAGTAGTATATCCCGGTCATTTTCTGGGGCCAACGTCCTGACTTTC
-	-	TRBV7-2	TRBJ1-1	CASSLKGLNPNTEAFF	TGTGCCAGCAGCTTAAAAGGTCTTAACCCGAACACTGAAGCTTTCTTT
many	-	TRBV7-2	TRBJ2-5	CASSSGTRLRETQYF	TGTGCCAGCAGCTCGGGGACTCGTCTCCGCGAGACCCAGTACTTC
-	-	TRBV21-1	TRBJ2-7	CASSKGAPGTSKRAPPPRYEQYF	TGTGCCAGCAGCAAAGGCGCTCCCGGGACTAGCAAAAGGGCACCGCCGCCCCGCTACGAGCAGTACTTC
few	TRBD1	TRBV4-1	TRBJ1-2	CASSRSGTGDLAGYTF	TGCGCCAGCAGCCGTTCCGGGACAGGGGATCTGGCTGGCTACACCTTC
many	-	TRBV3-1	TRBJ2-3	CASSQGQVPDTQYF	TGTGCCAGCAGCCAAGGACAGGTCCCAGATACGCAGTATTTT
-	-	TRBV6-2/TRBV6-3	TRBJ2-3	CASRPSVGTDTQYF	TGTGCCAGCAGGCCCAGTGTTGGCACAGATACGCAGTATTTT
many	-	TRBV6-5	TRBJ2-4	CASSRDRKNIQYF	TGTGCCAGCAGTCGGGACCGAAAAAACATTCAGTACTTC
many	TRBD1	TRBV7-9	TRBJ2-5	CASSFPDRNQETQYF	TGTGCCAGCAGCTTCCCGGACAGGAATCAAGAGACCCAGTACTTC
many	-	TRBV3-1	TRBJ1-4	CASSQAGSPSSLFF	TGTGCCAGCAGCCAAGCGGGCAGTCCTTCGTCGCTGTTTTTT
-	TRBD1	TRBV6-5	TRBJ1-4	CASRGDSSLREKLFF	TGTGCCAGCAGGGGGGACAGTTCACTTAGGGAAAAACTGTTTTTT